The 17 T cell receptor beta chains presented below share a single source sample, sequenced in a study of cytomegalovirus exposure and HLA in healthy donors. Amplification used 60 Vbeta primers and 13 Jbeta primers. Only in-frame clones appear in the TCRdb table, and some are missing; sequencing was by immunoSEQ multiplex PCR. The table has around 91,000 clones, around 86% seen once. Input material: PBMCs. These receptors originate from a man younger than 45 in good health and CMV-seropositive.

CDR3 sequence (DNA): TGTGCCAGCAGCCAACCGACAGGAGCGGTCGGGGAGCTGTTTTTT. The encoded protein is CASSQPTGAVGELFF. The J gene is TRBJ2-2, the V gene TRBV4-2, with D tentatively TRBD1 (6 bases). Trimming removed 2 bases from V and 7 bases from J, with 14 bases in between. CDR3 length: 15 amino acids. Germline values: CDR1 LGHNA, CDR2 YNFKEQ.

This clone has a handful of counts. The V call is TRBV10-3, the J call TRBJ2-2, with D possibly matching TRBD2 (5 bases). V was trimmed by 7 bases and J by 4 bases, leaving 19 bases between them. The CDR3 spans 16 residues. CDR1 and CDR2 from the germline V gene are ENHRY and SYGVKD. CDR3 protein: CAITPGGGFGTGELFF. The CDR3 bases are TGTGCCATCACCCCCGGAGGCGGATTCGGCACCGGGGAGCTGTTTTTT.

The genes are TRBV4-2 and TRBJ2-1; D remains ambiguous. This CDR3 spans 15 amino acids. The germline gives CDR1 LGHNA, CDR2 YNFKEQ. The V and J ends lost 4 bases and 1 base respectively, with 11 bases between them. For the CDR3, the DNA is TGTGCCAGCAGCCCCTCCGTAGTATCCTACAATGAGCAGTTCTTC. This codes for CASSPSVVSYNEQFF.

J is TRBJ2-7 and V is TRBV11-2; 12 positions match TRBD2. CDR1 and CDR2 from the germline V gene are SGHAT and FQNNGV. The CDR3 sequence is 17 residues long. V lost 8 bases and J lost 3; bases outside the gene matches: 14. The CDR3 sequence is CASSKTSGRWSGYEQYF. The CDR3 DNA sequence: TGTGCCAGCTCCAAGACTAGCGGGAGATGGAGTGGCTACGAGCAGTACTTC.

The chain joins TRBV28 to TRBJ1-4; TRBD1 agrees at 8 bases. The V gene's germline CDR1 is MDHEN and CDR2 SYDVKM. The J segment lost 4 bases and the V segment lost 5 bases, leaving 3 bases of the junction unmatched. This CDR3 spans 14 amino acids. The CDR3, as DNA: TGTGCCAGCAGTCAGGGGGCGCGTAATGAAAAACTGTTTTTT. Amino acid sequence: CASSQGARNEKLFF.

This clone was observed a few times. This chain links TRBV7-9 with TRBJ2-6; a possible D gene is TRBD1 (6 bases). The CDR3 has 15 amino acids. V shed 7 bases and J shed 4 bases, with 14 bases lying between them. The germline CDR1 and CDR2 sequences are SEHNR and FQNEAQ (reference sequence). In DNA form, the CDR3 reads TGTGCCAGCATACCTAGGGGGTCGGGGGCCAACGTCCTGACTTTC. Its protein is CASIPRGSGANVLTF.

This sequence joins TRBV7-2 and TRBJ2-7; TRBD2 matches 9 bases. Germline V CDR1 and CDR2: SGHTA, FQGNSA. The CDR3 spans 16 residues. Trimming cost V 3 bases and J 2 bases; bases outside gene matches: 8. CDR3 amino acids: CASSFGLAGPPYEQYF. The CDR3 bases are TGTGCCAGCAGCTTCGGGCTAGCGGGGCCTCCCTACGAGCAGTACTTC.

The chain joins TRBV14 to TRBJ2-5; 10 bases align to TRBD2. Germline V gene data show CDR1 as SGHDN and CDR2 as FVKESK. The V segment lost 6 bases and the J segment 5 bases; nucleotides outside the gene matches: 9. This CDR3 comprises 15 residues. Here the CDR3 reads CASRRSGRALETQYF. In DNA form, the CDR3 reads TGTGCCAGCAGACGAAGCGGGAGGGCCTTGGAGACCCAGTACTTC.

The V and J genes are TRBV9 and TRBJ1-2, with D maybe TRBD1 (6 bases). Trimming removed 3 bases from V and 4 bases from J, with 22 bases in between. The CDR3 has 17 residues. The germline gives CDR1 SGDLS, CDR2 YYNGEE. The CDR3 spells CASSAPGTTYTRYGYTF. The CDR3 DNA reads TGTGCCAGCAGCGCACCCGGGACAACCTATACCCGCTATGGCTACACCTTC.

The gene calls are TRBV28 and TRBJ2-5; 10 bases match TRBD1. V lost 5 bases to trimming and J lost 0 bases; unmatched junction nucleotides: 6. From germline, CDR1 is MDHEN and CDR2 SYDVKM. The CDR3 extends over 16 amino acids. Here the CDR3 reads CASSPWTGGYQETQYF. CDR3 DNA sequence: TGTGCCAGCAGTCCCTGGACAGGGGGGTACCAAGAGACCCAGTACTTC. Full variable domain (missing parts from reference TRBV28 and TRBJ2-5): DVKVTQSSRYLVKRTGEKVFLECVQDMDHENMFWYRQDPGLGLRLIYFSYDVKMKEKGDIPEGYSVSREKKERFSLILESASTNQTSMYLCASSPWTGGYQETQYFGPGTRLLVL.

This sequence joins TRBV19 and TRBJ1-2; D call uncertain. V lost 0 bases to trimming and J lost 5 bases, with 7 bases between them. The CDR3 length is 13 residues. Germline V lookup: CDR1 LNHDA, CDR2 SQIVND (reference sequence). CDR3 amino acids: CASSIETAYGYTF. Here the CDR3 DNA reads TGTGCCAGTAGTATAGAAACAGCTTATGGCTACACCTTC.

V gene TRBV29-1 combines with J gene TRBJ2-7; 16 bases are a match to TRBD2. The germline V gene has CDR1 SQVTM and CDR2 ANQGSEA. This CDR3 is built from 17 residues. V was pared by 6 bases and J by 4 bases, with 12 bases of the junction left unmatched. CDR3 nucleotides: TGCAGCGTAGCCGGGACTAGCGGGAGGGCCGGAAAGTACGAGCAGTACTTC. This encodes CSVAGTSGRAGKYEQYF.

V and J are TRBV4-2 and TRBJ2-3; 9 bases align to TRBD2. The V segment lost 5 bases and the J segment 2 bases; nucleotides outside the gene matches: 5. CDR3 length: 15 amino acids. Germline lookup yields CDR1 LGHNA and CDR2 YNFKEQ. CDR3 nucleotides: TGTGCCAGCAGCAAAGCGGGAGGCCCCACAGATACGCAGTATTTT. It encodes CASSKAGGPTDTQYF.

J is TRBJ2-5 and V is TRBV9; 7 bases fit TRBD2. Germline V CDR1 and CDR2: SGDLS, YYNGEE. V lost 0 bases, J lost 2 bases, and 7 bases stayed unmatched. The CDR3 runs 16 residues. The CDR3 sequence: CASSVDRLAVQETQYF. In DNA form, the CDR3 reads TGTGCCAGCAGCGTAGATCGCCTAGCGGTACAAGAGACCCAGTACTTC.

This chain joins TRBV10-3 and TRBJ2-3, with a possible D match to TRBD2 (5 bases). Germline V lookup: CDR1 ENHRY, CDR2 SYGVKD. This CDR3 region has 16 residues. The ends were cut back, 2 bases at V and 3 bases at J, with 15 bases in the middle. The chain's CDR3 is CAISEPDHGETDTQYF. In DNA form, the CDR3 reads TGTGCCATCAGTGAGCCGGACCACGGGGAAACAGATACGCAGTATTTT.

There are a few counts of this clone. In nucleotides, the CDR3 is TGCAGCGTTACCGCACAGGGGGCGTTTTACGAGCAGTACTTC. Amino acid sequence: CSVTAQGAFYEQYF. The J gene is TRBJ2-7, the V gene TRBV29-1; 9 bases match TRBD1. Germline-derived CDR1 and CDR2 are SQVTM and ANQGSEA. V shed 5 bases and J 4 bases; nucleotides not matched to a gene: 9. CDR3 length: 14 amino acids.

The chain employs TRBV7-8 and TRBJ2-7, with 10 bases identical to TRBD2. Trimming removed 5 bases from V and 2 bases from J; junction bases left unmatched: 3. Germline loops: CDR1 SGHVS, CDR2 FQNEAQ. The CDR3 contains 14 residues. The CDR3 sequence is CASSVGLAAYEQYF. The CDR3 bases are TGTGCCAGCAGCGTTGGACTAGCGGCCTACGAGCAGTACTTC.